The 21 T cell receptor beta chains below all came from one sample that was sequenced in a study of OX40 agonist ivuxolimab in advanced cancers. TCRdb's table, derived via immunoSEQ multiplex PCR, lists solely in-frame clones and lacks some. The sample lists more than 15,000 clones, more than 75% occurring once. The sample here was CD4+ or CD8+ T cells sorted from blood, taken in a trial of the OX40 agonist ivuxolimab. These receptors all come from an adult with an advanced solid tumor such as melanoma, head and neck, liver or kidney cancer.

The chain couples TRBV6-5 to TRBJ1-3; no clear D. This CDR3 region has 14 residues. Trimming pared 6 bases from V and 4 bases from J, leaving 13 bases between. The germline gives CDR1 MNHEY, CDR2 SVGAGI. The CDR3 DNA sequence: TGTGCCAGCAGCCCGGGATCGAGGGGAAACACCATATATTTT. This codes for CASSPGSRGNTIYF.

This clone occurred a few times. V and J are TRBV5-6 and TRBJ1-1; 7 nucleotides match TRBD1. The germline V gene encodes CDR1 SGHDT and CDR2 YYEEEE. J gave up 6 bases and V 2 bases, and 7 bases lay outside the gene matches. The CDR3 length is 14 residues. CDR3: CASSFGQGDAEAFF. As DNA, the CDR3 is TGTGCCAGCAGCTTTGGCCAGGGGGATGCTGAAGCTTTCTTT.

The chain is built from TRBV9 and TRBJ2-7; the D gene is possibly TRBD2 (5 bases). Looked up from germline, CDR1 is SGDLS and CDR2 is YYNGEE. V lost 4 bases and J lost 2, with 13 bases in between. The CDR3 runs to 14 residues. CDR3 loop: CASSPGVSTYEQYF. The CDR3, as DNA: TGTGCCAGCAGCCCCGGGGTTTCCACCTACGAGCAGTACTTC.

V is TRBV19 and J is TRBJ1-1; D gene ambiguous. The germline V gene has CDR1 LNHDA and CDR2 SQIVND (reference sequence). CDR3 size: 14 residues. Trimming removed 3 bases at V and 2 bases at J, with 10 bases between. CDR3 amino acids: CASSIFRPNTEAFF. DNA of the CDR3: TGTGCCAGTAGTATTTTCAGGCCTAACACTGAAGCTTTCTTT.

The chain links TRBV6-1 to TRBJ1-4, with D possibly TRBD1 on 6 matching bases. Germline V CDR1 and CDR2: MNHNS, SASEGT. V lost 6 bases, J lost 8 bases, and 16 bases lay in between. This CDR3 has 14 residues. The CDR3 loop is CASRRRTVTEKLFF. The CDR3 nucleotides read TGTGCCAGCAGGCGTAGGACAGTCACGGAAAAACTGTTTTTT.

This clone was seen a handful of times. CDR3 in DNA: TGTGCCAGCAGCCCTAGATGGCTCAGGGGTCTCTACAATGAGCAGTTCTTC. It encodes CASSPRWLRGLYNEQFF. The chain carries TRBV11-2 and TRBJ2-1; TRBD1 is a possible D gene (6 bases). Germline values: CDR1 SGHAT, CDR2 FQNNGV. The CDR3 spans 17 residues. Trimming pared 5 bases from V and 3 bases from J, leaving 20 bases between.

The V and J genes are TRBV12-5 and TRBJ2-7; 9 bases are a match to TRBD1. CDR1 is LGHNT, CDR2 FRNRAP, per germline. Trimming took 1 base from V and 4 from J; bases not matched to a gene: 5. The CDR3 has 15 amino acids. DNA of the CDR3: TGTGCTAGTGGTTTGGGCAGGGGGACAGGGTACGAGCAGTACTTC. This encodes CASGLGRGTGYEQYF.

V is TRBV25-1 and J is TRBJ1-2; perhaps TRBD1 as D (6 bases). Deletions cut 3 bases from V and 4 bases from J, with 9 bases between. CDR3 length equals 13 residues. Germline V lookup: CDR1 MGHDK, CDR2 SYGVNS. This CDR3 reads CASSDLGGYGYTF. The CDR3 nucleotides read TGTGCCAGCAGTGATTTAGGGGGCTATGGCTACACCTTC.

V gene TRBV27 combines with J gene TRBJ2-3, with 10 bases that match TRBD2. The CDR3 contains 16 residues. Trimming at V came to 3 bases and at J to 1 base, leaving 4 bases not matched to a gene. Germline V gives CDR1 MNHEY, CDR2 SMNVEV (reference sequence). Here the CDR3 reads CASSFLGLAGTDTQYF. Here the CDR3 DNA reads TGTGCCAGCAGTTTCCTCGGACTAGCGGGCACAGATACGCAGTATTTT.

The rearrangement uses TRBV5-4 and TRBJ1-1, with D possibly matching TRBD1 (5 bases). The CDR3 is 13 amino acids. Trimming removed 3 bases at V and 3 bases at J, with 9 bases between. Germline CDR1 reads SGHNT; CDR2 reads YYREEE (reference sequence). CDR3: CASSSRGDTEAFF. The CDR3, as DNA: TGTGCCAGCAGCTCGAGAGGGGACACTGAAGCTTTCTTT.

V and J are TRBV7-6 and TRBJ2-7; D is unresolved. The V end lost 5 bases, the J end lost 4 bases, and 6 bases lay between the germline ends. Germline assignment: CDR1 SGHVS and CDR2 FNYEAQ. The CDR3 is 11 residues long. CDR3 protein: CASSLDYEQYF. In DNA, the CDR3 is TGTGCCAGCAGCCTAGATTACGAGCAGTACTTC.

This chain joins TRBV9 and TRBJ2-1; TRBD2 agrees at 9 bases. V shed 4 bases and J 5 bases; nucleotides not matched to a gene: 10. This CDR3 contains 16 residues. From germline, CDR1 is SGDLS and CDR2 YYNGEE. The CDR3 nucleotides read TGTGCCAGCAGCCTCAGAGATAGCGGGGGACACAATGAGCAGTTCTTC. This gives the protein CASSLRDSGGHNEQFF.

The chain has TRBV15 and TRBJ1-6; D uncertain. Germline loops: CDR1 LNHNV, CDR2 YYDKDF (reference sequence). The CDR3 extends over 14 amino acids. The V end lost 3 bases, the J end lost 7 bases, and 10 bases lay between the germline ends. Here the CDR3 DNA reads TGTGCCACCAGCAGGGAACGAGAGAATTCACCCCTCCACTTT. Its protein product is CATSRERENSPLHF.

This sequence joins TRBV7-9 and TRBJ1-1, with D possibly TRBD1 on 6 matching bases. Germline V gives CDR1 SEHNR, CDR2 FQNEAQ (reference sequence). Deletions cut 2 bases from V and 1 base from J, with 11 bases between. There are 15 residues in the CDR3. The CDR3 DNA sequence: TGTGCCAGCAGCTTACCTAAACAGGGGAACACTGAAGCTTTCTTT. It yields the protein CASSLPKQGNTEAFF.

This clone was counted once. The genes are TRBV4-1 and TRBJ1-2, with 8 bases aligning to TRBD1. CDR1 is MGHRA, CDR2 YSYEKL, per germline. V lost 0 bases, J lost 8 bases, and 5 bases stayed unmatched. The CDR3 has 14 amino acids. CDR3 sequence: CASSQEGTGVGYTF. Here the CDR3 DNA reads TGCGCCAGCAGCCAAGAGGGGACAGGCGTCGGCTACACCTTC.

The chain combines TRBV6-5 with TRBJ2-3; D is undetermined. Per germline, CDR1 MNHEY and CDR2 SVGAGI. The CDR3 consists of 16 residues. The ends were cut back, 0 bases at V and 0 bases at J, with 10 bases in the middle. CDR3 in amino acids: CASSYSTGSSTDTQYF. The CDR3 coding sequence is TGTGCCAGCAGTTACTCTACCGGGTCTAGCACAGATACGCAGTATTTT.

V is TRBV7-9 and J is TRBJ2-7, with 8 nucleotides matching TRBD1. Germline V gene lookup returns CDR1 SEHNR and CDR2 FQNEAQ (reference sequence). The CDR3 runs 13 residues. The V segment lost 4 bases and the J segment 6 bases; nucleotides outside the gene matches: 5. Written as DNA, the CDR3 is TGTGCCAGCAGCTCCCCGGACAGGGTCGAGCAGTACTTC. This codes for CASSSPDRVEQYF. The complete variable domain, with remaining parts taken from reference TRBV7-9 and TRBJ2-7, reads DTGVSQNPRHKITKRGQNVTFRCDPISEHNRLYWYRQTLGQGPEFLTYFQNEAQLEKSRLLSDRFSAERPKGSFSTLEIQRTEQGDSAMYLCASSSPDRVEQYFGPGTRLTVT.

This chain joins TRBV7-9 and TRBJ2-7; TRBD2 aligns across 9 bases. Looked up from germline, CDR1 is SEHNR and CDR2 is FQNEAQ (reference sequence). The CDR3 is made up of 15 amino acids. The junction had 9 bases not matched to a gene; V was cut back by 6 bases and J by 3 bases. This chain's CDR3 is CASSSSGGLVYEQYF. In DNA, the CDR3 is TGTGCCAGCAGTAGTAGCGGGGGCCTAGTCTACGAGCAGTACTTC.

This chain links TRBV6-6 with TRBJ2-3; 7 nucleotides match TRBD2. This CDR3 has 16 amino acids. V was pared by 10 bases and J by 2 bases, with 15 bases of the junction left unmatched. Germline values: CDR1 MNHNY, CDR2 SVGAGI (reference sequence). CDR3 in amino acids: CATQFGGYPPTDTQYF. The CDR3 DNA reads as TGTGCCACTCAGTTCGGGGGGTATCCCCCCACAGATACGCAGTATTTT.

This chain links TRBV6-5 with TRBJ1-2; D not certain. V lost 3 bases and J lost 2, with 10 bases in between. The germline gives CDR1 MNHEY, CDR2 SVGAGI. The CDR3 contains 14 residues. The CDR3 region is CASSYGWGNYGYTF. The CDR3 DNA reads TGTGCCAGCAGTTATGGGTGGGGAAACTATGGCTACACCTTC.

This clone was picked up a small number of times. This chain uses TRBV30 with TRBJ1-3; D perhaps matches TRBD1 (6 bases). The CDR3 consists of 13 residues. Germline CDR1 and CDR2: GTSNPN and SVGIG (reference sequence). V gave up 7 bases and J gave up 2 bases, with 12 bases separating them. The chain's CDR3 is CAFRRGTGNTIYF. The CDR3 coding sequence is TGTGCCTTTCGCAGGGGAACTGGAAACACCATATATTTT. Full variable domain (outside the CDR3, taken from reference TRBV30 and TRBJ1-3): SQTIHQWPATLVQPVGSPLSLECTVEGTSNPNLYWYRQAAGRGLQLLFYSVGIGQISSEVPQNLSASRPQDRQFILSSKKLLLSDSGFYLCAFRRGTGNTIYFGEGSWLTVV.